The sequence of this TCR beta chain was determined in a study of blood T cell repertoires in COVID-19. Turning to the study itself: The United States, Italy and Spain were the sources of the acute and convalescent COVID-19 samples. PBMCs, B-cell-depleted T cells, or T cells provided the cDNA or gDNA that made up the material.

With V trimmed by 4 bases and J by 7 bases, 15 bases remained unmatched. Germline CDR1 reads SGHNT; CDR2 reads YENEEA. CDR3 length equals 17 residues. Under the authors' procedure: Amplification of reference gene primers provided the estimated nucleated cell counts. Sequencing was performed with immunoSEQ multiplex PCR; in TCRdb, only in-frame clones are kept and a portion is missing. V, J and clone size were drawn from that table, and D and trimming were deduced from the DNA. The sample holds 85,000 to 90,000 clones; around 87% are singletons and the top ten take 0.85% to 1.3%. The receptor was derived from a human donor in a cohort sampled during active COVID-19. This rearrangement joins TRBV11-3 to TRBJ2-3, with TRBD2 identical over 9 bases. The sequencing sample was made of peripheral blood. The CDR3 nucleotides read TGTGCCAGCAGCTCAGGGAGTCGGACTAGCGACTCAAATACGCAGTATTTT. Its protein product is CASSSGSRTSDSNTQYF. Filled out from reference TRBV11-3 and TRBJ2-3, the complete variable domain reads EAGVVQSPRYKIIEKKQPVAFWCNPISGHNTLYWYLQNLGQGPELLIRYENEEAVDDSQLPKDRFSAERLKGVDSTLKIQPAELGDSAVYLCASSSGSRTSDSNTQYFGPGTRLTVL.